The clone carrying this T cell receptor beta chain showed up just a few times. Its specificity is unknown. The record originates from a study of post-analysis software for immune sequencing data. The CDR3 runs to 15 residues. V shed 3 bases and J 3 bases; nucleotides not matched to a gene: 6. The V gene's germline CDR1 is SGHAT and CDR2 FQDESV (reference sequence). General study points: Diversity measured as normalized Chao1 was significantly lower in multiple sclerosis patients than in controls. Included in a set of several TRBV segments more frequent in patients than controls were TRBV5-6, TRBV5-1 and TRBV20-1.

Unique molecular identifiers tagged the TCR beta cDNA libraries. The authors obtained 500,000 or so cDNA molecules from approximately 0.95 to 9.8 million T cells. TCRdb redid the calling of the PCR reads with MiXCR, one entry per CDR3 protein. The sample lists hundreds of thousands of distinct CDR3 sequences, 59% occurring once. The genes are TRBV11-1 and TRBJ2-7; 9 bases align to TRBD1. This clonotype was obtained from a girl aged 2 to 9 with multiple sclerosis. The sequencing sample was made of blood. CDR3 sequence reads: CASSFSGTGFYEQYF. CDR3 DNA: TGTGCCAGCAGCTTTTCCGGGACAGGGTTCTACGAGCAGTACTTC.